This T cell receptor beta chain was identified in a study of blood T cell repertoires in COVID-19 (TCRdb year 2020). Study-wide context: The collaborator samples originated in the United States, Italy and Spain and spanned the acute and convalescent phases of COVID-19. The material from the prospective study consisted of cDNA or gDNA derived from T cells, B-cell-depleted T cells, or PBMCs. Subjects who had been exposed to COVID-19, were actively infected with it, or had recovered from it provided the deeply sampled blood TCRbeta repertoires that made up the dataset. The repertoires were released in a freely available public database meant as a resource for research on the immune response to SARS-CoV-2. Samples came from the ongoing ImmuneRACE study (first 160 participants) plus 1,254 subjects from 6 global collaborators. Nearly every sample came with metadata listing a de-identified subject ID, COVID-19 status, age in years and sex. Where available, HLA class I and class II types were obtained from metadata supplied by the sample provider rather than from assay-based typing.

General conclusions and limits of the study: How much clinical and demographic metadata was included differed by source and by participant, and the metadata was provided uncurated.

TCRbeta CDR3 regions were amplified from genomic DNA by means of the immunoSEQ Assay, a bias-controlled multiplex PCR. Turning to the authors' computational methods: Within the assay, amplification of reference gene primers was used to estimate how many nucleated cells each sample contained. To quantify the absolute abundance of each unique TCRbeta CDR3 rearrangement, sequence reads were collapsed and filtered. For each sample, productive Simpson clonality was calculated as the square root of Simpson's diversity index over productive rearrangements. The clones in this table, taken by TCRdb from immuneACCESS, are in-frame only. Not every clone is retained; where verified, under half of the shortfall comes from an unresolved V gene, and the cause of the rest is unknown. V and J calls and clone size follow that table, whereas D and trimming were derived from the DNA. Here the sample has a few hundred thousand clones; approximately 87% occur a single time. The ten biggest clones cover roughly 6.2% of the sample.

Samples from volunteer blood donors who had recovered from COVID-19 were contributed by a second Seattle source. Each collaborating institution followed its own protocols to collect whole blood in K2EDTA tubes. For TCRbeta analysis, collaborators shipped samples in one of three forms: frozen whole blood, isolated PBMCs, or DNA extracted from either of those sample types. Worth noting for this clone: The target of this receptor is not known. No qualities accompany the bases; no much larger clone lies one base away.

Compared with germline, V lacks 7 bases and J lacks 1 base; bases without a gene match: 11. From the germline V gene (reference sequence), CDR1 is LNHDA and CDR2 is SQIVND. Reading from cysteine to phenylalanine, the CDR3 counts 17 amino acids. Just CDR3 DNA is preserved here, 51 bases in frame from base 1. Input material: peripheral blood. The receptor chain draws on TRBV19 and TRBJ2-1; a stretch of 9 junction bases matches TRBD1. The receptor comes from a man aged 55-75 years who had recovered from COVID-19. The DNA sequence is TGTGCCAGTATGGGCCTACCCGGGACAGGGTCCTACAATGAGCAGTTCTTC. Its protein is CASMGLPGTGSYNEQFF.